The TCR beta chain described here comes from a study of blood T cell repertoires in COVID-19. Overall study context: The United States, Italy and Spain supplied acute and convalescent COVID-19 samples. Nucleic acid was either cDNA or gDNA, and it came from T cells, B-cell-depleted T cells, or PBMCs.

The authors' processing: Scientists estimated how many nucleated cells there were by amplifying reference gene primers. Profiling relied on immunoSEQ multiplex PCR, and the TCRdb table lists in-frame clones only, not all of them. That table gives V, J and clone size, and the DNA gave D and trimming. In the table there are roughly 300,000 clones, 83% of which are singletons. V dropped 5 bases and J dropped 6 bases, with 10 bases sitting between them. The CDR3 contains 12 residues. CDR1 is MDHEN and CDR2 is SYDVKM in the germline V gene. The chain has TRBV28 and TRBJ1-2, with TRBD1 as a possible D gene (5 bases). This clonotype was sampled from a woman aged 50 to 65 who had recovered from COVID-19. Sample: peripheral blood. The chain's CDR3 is CASSEGANGYTF. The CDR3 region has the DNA TGTGCCAGCAGTGAAGGGGCGAATGGCTACACCTTC.